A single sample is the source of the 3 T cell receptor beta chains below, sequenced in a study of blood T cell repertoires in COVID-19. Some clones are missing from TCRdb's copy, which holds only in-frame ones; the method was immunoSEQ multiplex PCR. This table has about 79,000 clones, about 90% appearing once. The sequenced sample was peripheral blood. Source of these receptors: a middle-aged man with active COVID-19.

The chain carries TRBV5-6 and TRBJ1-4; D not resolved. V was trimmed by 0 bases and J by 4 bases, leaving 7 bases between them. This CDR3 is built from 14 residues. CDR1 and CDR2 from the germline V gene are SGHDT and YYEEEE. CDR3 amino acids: CASSLAAVNEKLFF. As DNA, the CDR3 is TGTGCCAGCAGCTTGGCCGCGGTTAATGAAAAACTGTTTTTT.

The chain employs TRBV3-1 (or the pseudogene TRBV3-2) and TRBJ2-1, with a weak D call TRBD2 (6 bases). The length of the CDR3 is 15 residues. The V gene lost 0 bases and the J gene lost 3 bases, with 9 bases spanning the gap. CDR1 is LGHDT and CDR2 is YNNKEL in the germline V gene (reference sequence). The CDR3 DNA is TGTGCCAGCAGCCAAGAAGCGGGCTTCTACAATGAGCAGTTCTTC. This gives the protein CASSQEAGFYNEQFF.

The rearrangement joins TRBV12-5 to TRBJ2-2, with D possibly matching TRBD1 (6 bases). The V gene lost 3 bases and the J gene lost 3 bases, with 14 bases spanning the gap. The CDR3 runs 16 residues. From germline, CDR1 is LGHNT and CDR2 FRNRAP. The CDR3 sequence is CASGLALSGDTGELFF. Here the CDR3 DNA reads TGTGCTAGTGGTTTAGCCCTGTCAGGGGACACCGGGGAGCTGTTTTTT.